A selection of T cell receptor beta chains follows, all from one sample in a study of shared clonotypes between healthy human individuals. The assay was immunoSEQ multiplex PCR, and TCRdb's table has in-frame clones only and misses some. The sample yields around 2.1 million clones, just over 90% seen once. The specimen was naive CD8+ T cells from PBMCs. Receptors originate from a man aged 18 to 29 in good health. Some clones in this sample may be carry-over from other donors' samples. Each CDR3 is given with its conserved first and last residue.

j_call	v_call	cdr3_aa
TRBJ1-3	TRBV9	CASSVGVGSGNTIYF
TRBJ2-7	TRBV27	CASSLASRGGYEQYF
TRBJ2-1	TRBV4-3	CASSLGSGASYNEQFF
TRBJ2-2	TRBV27	CASSSLAGVNSVGELFF
TRBJ2-7	TRBV7-9	CASSPRDRADEQYF
TRBJ2-1	TRBV7-9	CASSFGLAEEFLDEQFF
TRBJ2-1	TRBV4-1	CASSGWREDGYNEQFF
TRBJ1-1	TRBV16	CASSPGDPSLMNTEAFF
TRBJ2-7	TRBV27	CASSGTTGNEQYF
TRBJ2-7	TRBV27	CASSGRGQGSNEQYF
TRBJ1-2	TRBV5-1	CASSLGQAGYTF
TRBJ1-5	TRBV2	CASSNRGSIAQPQHF
TRBJ2-7	TRBV4-1	CASSPRDSEYEQYF
TRBJ1-1	TRBV4-2	CASSQSRGGTEAFF
TRBJ2-7	TRBV9	CASSAESGVSYEQYF
TRBJ1-2	TRBV25-1	CASSGGGYGYTF
TRBJ2-7	TRBV30	CASLVGWGEQYF
TRBJ2-1	TRBV19	CASSISSGAGGPYNEQFF
TRBJ2-5	TRBV7-9	CASSFRNGNGETQYF
TRBJ2-2	TRBV28	CASMGPPGWNTGELFF
TRBJ1-2	TRBV27	CASRSVPSHYGYTF
TRBJ2-1	TRBV9	CASSVAGKGLGYNEQFF
TRBJ1-2	TRBV5-1	CASSLRVGDGYTF
TRBJ2-1	TRBV4-3	CASSENSFRNEQFF
TRBJ1-4	TRBV28	CASSFASTNEKLFF
TRBJ1-3	TRBV5-1	CASSLGEYSGNTIYF
TRBJ2-1	TRBV7-9	CASSHGGGHQEQFF
TRBJ2-7	TRBV27	CASSIGIGEQYF
TRBJ1-2	TRBV6-5	CASRRDRADGYTF
TRBJ2-7	TRBV9	CASSETGTGEYEQYF
TRBJ2-7	TRBV29-1	CSALAGGLSYEQYF
TRBJ2-3	TRBV28	CASSFVQGSDTQYF
TRBJ2-3	TRBV9	CASSVDQREGLIRSTDTQYF
TRBJ2-1	TRBV7-9	CASSSRTSSSNEQFF
TRBJ1-4	TRBV10-2	CASSESGDSDEKLFF
TRBJ2-6	TRBV5-4	CASSPRIATGSGANVLTF
TRBJ2-7	TRBV2	CASKQLAGRTYEQYF
TRBJ2-7	TRBV10-3	CAISDRDFPSYEQYF
TRBJ1-1	TRBV30	CAWTHPGGVEAFF
TRBJ2-7	TRBV5-4	CASSSSTRTHEQYF
TRBJ2-7	TRBV28	CASRPGSYEQYF
TRBJ2-7	TRBV2	CASDGSSYEQYF
TRBJ2-7	TRBV7-2	CASSLEQGAPYEQYF
TRBJ1-1	TRBV7-9	CASSFPGQGGTEAFF
TRBJ2-7	TRBV19	CASSHLAGFYEQYF
TRBJ2-3	TRBV11-2	CASSPTFLKTGAGTDTQYF
TRBJ2-7	TRBV6-1	CASSLPGQGTYEQYF